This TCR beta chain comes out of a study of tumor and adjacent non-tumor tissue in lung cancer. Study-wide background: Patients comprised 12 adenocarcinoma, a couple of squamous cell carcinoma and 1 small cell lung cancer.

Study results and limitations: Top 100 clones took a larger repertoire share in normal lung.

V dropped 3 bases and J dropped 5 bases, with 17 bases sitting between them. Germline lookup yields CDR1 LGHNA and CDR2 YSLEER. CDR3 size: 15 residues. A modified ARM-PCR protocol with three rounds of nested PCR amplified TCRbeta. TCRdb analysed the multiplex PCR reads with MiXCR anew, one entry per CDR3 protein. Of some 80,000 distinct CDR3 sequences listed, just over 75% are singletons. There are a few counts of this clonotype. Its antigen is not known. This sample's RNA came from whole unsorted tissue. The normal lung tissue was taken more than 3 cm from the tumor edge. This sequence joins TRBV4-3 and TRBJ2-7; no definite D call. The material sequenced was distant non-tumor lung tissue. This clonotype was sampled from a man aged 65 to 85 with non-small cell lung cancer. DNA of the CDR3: TGCGCCAGCAGCCACACCACCATGGGGTTTCACGAGCAGTACTTC. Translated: CASSHTTMGFHEQYF.